The 26 T cell receptor beta chains presented below share a single source sample, sequenced in a study of T-cell memory formation after mild COVID-19 (dated by TCRdb to about 2021). Libraries were constructed by 5' RACE. The reads were generated on an Illumina NovaSeq 6000. The public reads were reprocessed in TCRdb via fastp at Q25 and MiXCR, keeping in-frame beta chains. Rows with a matching CDR3 protein are joined into one entry that keeps the most common DNA and genes. The sample table contains just over 350,000 distinct CDR3 sequences; only one count was recorded for under 15% of them. Of the sample, around a fifth is held by the ten largest clones. Sequenced material: PBMCs or a T cell subset sorted from them (not recorded which). The receptor source for this set is a man aged 18 to 30 who had mild COVID-19 (a few samples of this study predate the infection). The sample titles of this study are shuffled in the database, so cell type and time point are left out; the donor was told from shared clones.

This clonotype came up many times. The V and J genes are TRBV19 and TRBJ2-5; D gene uncertain. Trimming cost V 8 bases and J 5 bases, with 12 bases left between them. The CDR3 sequence is 12 residues long. Germline V lookup: CDR1 LNHDA, CDR2 SQIVND (reference sequence). CDR3 protein: CASYGGSETQYF. CDR3 nucleotide sequence: TGTGCCAGTTACGGTGGGTCTGAGACCCAGTACTTC.

The rearrangement links TRBV7-9 to TRBJ2-3; D unresolved. Trimming cost V 5 bases and J 3 bases, with 15 bases left between them. The CDR3 runs 15 residues. Looked up from germline, CDR1 is SEHNR and CDR2 is FQNEAQ (reference sequence). The DNA of the CDR3 is TGTGCCAGCAGCCCGAATCGACTGGGTACAGATACGCAGTATTTT. Translated, it gives CASSPNRLGTDTQYF.

V gene TRBV20-1 combines with J gene TRBJ2-5; tentatively, D is TRBD1 or TRBD2 (5 bases each). Germline V gene lookup returns CDR1 DFQATT and CDR2 SNEGSKA (reference sequence). The CDR3 has 15 residues. Deletions cut 5 bases from V and 4 bases from J, with 20 bases between. CDR3 region: CSARGTGRSTETQYF. The CDR3 nucleotides are TGCAGTGCTCGAGGGACGGGACGGTCTACAGAGACCCAGTACTTC.

This clonotype was detected a few times. The CDR3 loop is CASGVAGGLGELFF. Here the CDR3 DNA reads TGTGCCAGCGGCGTAGCGGGCGGCCTCGGGGAGCTGTTTTTT. V usage is TRBV7-9 and J usage is TRBJ2-2, with 7 nucleotides matching TRBD2. The CDR3 sequence is 14 residues long. In germline, CDR1 is SEHNR, CDR2 FQNEAQ (reference sequence). V trimming: 8 bases; J trimming: 7 bases; junction bases outside the gene matches: 10.

The chain employs TRBV7-8 and TRBJ1-2; D is unclear. The germline V gene has CDR1 SGHVS and CDR2 FQNEAQ. The V gene lost 4 bases and the J gene lost 0 bases, with 12 bases spanning the gap. This CDR3 comprises 15 residues. CDR3 sequence: CASSSWTESNYGYTF. Written as DNA, the CDR3 is TGTGCCAGCAGCTCCTGGACGGAGTCTAACTATGGCTACACCTTC.

The chain joins TRBV20-1 to TRBJ1-1; D may be TRBD1 (5 bases). Trimming took 0 bases from V and 4 from J, leaving 12 bases between them. The length of the CDR3 is 14 residues. Germline CDR1 and CDR2: DFQATT and SNEGSKA (reference sequence). CDR3 in amino acids: CSAREVGTPTEAFF. In DNA form, the CDR3 reads TGCAGTGCTAGAGAGGTGGGGACGCCCACTGAAGCTTTCTTT.

This clonotype was recorded many times. The V call is TRBV5-6, the J call TRBJ1-2; D might be TRBD1 (5 bases). V was trimmed by 0 bases and J by 1 base, leaving 10 bases between them. The V gene's germline CDR1 is SGHDT and CDR2 YYEEEE. CDR3 length: 15 amino acids. The CDR3 DNA reads as TGTGCCAGCAGCTTGGAGGGGTGGGGTAACTATGGCTACACCTTC. Residues: CASSLEGWGNYGYTF. The full variable domain, rest sourced from reference TRBV5-6 and TRBJ1-2, is DAGVTQSPTHLIKTRGQQVTLRCSPKSGHDTVSWYQQALGQGPQFIFQYYEEEERQRGNFPDRFSGHQFPNYSSELNVNALLLGDSALYLCASSLEGWGNYGYTFGSGTRLTVV.

This clonotype was seen a few times. The CDR3 sequence is CASRAGQGGYGYTF. The CDR3 DNA is TGTGCCAGCAGAGCCGGACAGGGAGGCTATGGCTACACCTTC. V gene TRBV12-3 or TRBV12-4 combines with J gene TRBJ1-2; 8 bases align to TRBD1. CDR3 size: 14 residues. The trim removed 6 bases at V and 4 bases at J, leaving 7 bases unmatched.

The CDR3 reads CASSPRDYVNEQFF. The CDR3 coding sequence is TGTGCCAGCAGCCCGCGGGACTACGTAAATGAGCAGTTCTTC. The J gene is TRBJ2-1, the V gene TRBV7-9; 7 nucleotides align to TRBD2. With 5 bases clipped from V and 7 bases from J, the junction kept 8 bases outside the gene matches. Germline V CDR1 and CDR2: SEHNR, FQNEAQ (reference sequence). This CDR3 contains 14 residues. Combining the CDR3 with reference TRBV7-9 and TRBJ2-1 gives the whole variable domain DTGVSQNPRHKITKRGQNVTFRCDPISEHNRLYWYRQTLGQGPEFLTYFQNEAQLEKSRLLSDRFSAERPKGSFSTLEIQRTEQGDSAMYLCASSPRDYVNEQFFGPGTRLTVL.

This clonotype was counted between two and nine times. The chain recombines TRBV20-1 with TRBJ2-1; a weak D match, TRBD1 (6 bases). The ends were cut back, 5 bases at V and 0 bases at J, with 11 bases in the middle. Germline values: CDR1 DFQATT, CDR2 SNEGSKA (reference sequence). The CDR3 extends over 14 amino acids. The CDR3 region has the DNA TGCAGTGCTCAGGACAGCAGCTCCTACAATGAGCAGTTCTTC. This codes for CSAQDSSSYNEQFF.

The chain has TRBV10-3 and TRBJ2-5, with a possible D match to TRBD2 (7 bases). The CDR3 contains 14 residues. Trimming pared 4 bases from V and 4 bases from J, leaving 13 bases between. Germline values: CDR1 ENHRY, CDR2 SYGVKD. CDR3 residues: CAISGPGGGETQYF. In DNA form, the CDR3 reads TGTGCCATCAGTGGCCCGGGGGGCGGAGAGACCCAGTACTTC.

This clonotype was seen ten or more times. V and J are TRBV6-2 or TRBV6-3 and TRBJ2-1; 7 bases match TRBD1. Germline CDR1 reads MNHEY; CDR2 reads SVGEGT. The CDR3 covers 13 residues. With V trimmed by 10 bases and J by 4 bases, 7 bases remained unmatched. CDR3 coding DNA: TGTGCCATATCCGGGACAGAATACAATGAGCAGTTCTTC. Translated: CAISGTEYNEQFF.

The table lists this clonotype with a count of one. In DNA, the CDR3 is TGTGCCAGCAAATACGTCCCCAGGGACAGGAGAAACACCGGGGAGCTGTTTTTT. Residues: CASKYVPRDRRNTGELFF. The J gene is TRBJ2-2, the V gene TRBV6-2 or TRBV6-3; TRBD1 matches 8 bases. V trimming: 7 bases; J trimming: 2 bases; junction bases outside the gene matches: 15. Germline CDR1 MNHEY, CDR2 SVGEGT. This CDR3 region has 18 residues.

This chain connects TRBV4-2 to TRBJ2-1, with 12 bases lining up with TRBD2. Per the germline V gene, CDR1 is LGHNA and CDR2 is YNFKEQ. With V trimmed by 4 bases and J by 7 bases, 8 bases remained unmatched. This CDR3 is 16 amino acids long. The CDR3: CASSLASGGEVNEQFF. DNA of the CDR3: TGTGCCAGCAGCCTGGCTAGCGGGGGGGAGGTAAATGAGCAGTTCTTC.

This clonotype has more than one count but fewer than ten. This chain links TRBV25-1 with TRBJ1-4, with TRBD1 as a possible D gene (6 bases). V was pared by 2 bases and J by 7 bases, with 11 bases between. From germline, CDR1 is MGHDK and CDR2 SYGVNS. This CDR3 is built from 14 residues. DNA of the CDR3: TGTGCCAGCAGTGAACCGGGGGGGCGTGAAAAACTGTTTTTT. It specifies CASSEPGGREKLFF.

This clonotype was observed a few times. V usage is TRBV6-5 and J usage is TRBJ2-7; 8 nucleotides agree with TRBD1. Trimming took 6 bases from V and 6 from J; bases not matched to a gene: 4. The CDR3 sequence is 12 residues long. Germline CDR1 reads MNHEY; CDR2 reads SVGAGI. CDR3 residues: CASRGTGGEQYV. In nucleotides, the CDR3 is TGTGCCAGCAGGGGAACAGGGGGCGAGCAGTACGTC.

The gene calls are TRBV6-2 or TRBV6-3 and TRBJ1-6; 12 bases are shared with TRBD1. This CDR3 has 16 residues. J gave up 10 bases and V 0 bases, and 4 bases lay outside the gene matches. The germline V gene encodes CDR1 MNHEY and CDR2 SVGEGT. CDR3 nucleotide sequence: TGTGCCAGCAGTTACTCTCCGGGACAGGGGGCGTCACCCCTCCACTTT. This gives the protein CASSYSPGQGASPLHF.

This clonotype was counted a few times. The chain recombines TRBV7-2 with TRBJ2-1; D is perhaps TRBD2 (5 bases). The CDR3 sequence is 15 residues long. Germline V gene sequence: CDR1 SGHTA, CDR2 FQGNSA. Trimming took 5 bases from V and 7 from J, leaving 18 bases between them. CDR3 coding DNA: TGTGCCAGCAGCCGCACTAGGTCCGGAAGGAATGAGCAGTTCTTC. Protein sequence: CASSRTRSGRNEQFF. The complete variable domain, with remaining parts taken from reference TRBV7-2 and TRBJ2-1, reads GAGVSQSPSNKVTEKGKDVELRCDPISGHTALYWYRQSLGQGLEFLIYFQGNSAPDKSGLPSDRFSAERTGGSVSTLTIQRTQQEDSAVYLCASSRTRSGRNEQFFGPGTRLTVL.

The chain has TRBV6-5 and TRBJ1-1; 10 bases agree with TRBD1. In germline, CDR1 is MNHEY, CDR2 SVGAGI. With 6 bases clipped from V and 3 bases from J, the junction kept 10 bases outside the gene matches. This CDR3 has 16 residues. DNA of the CDR3: TGTGCCAGCAGAAATATTCCGGGACAGGGGTACACTGAAGCTTTCTTT. Protein sequence: CASRNIPGQGYTEAFF.

The J gene is TRBJ2-1, the V gene TRBV7-3; perhaps TRBD1 as D (6 bases). The germline CDR1 and CDR2 sequences are SGHTA and FQGTGA. The CDR3 spans 13 residues. V gave up 1 base and J gave up 14 bases, with 15 bases separating them. The CDR3 spells CASSLRVQGLKFF. The CDR3 DNA reads TGTGCCAGCAGCTTAAGGGTCCAGGGGTTAAAGTTCTTC.

This clonotype was observed many times. V usage is TRBV30 and J usage is TRBJ1-4, with D maybe TRBD1 (6 bases). Germline assignment: CDR1 GTSNPN and CDR2 SVGIG (reference sequence). The CDR3 length is 14 residues. V was trimmed by 2 bases and J by 8 bases, leaving 15 bases between them. This CDR3 reads CAWSMEGEREKLFF. The CDR3 DNA follows: TGTGCCTGGAGTATGGAGGGGGAGAGGGAAAAACTGTTTTTT.

The genes are TRBV10-1 and TRBJ2-1; D is unclear. This CDR3 comprises 12 residues. V was shortened by 0 bases and J by 4 bases, with 1 base between the two germline ends. CDR1 is WNHNN and CDR2 is SYGVQD in the germline V gene (reference sequence). The CDR3 loop is CASSESYNEQFF. Written as DNA, the CDR3 is TGCGCCAGCAGTGAGTCGTACAATGAGCAGTTCTTC.

This clonotype has more than one count but fewer than ten. The rearrangement links TRBV10-3 to TRBJ1-1; D ambiguous. V lost 7 bases and J 1 base, leaving 10 bases between the germline ends. The CDR3 runs to 13 residues. Germline loops: CDR1 ENHRY, CDR2 SYGVKD. CDR3 amino acids: CAITSSENTEAFF. CDR3 DNA: TGTGCCATCACATCATCGGAGAACACTGAAGCTTTCTTT.

This clonotype was seen more than once but under ten times. The rearrangement joins TRBV7-9 to TRBJ1-5; no definite D call. Germline assignment: CDR1 SEHNR and CDR2 FQNEAQ (reference sequence). Trimming removed 5 bases from V and 6 bases from J, with 14 bases in between. The CDR3 is made up of 14 amino acids. CDR3 region: CASSPADPSQPQHF. The CDR3 DNA reads TGTGCCAGCAGCCCGGCCGACCCCAGTCAGCCCCAGCATTTT. Together with reference TRBV7-9 and TRBJ1-5, the CDR3 gives the full variable domain: DTGVSQNPRHKITKRGQNVTFRCDPISEHNRLYWYRQTLGQGPEFLTYFQNEAQLEKSRLLSDRFSAERPKGSFSTLEIQRTEQGDSAMYLCASSPADPSQPQHFGDGTRLSIL.

The chain has TRBV30 and TRBJ1-5; D is ambiguous. CDR1 GTSNPN and CDR2 SVGIG come from the germline V gene (reference sequence). This CDR3 is built from 13 residues. Trimming pared 5 bases from V and 1 base from J, leaving 9 bases between. CDR3 residues: CAWSLGSNQPQHF. CDR3 in DNA: TGTGCCTGGTCCCTCGGGAGCAATCAGCCCCAGCATTTT.

This clonotype occurred many times. The rearrangement joins TRBV7-6 to TRBJ1-3; D is unresolved. Germline CDR1 reads SGHVS; CDR2 reads FNYEAQ. Deletions cut 5 bases from V and 0 bases from J, with 11 bases between. The CDR3 contains 15 residues. The CDR3: CASSVASFSGNTIYF. For the CDR3, the DNA is TGTGCCAGCAGCGTGGCCAGTTTCTCTGGAAACACCATATATTTT.